This is a list of T cell receptor beta chains from one sample in a study of cytomegalovirus exposure and HLA in healthy donors. Sequencing was performed with immunoSEQ multiplex PCR; in TCRdb, only in-frame clones are kept and a portion is missing. The sample yields under 200,000 clones, roughly 76% seen once. The sample comprised PBMCs. Receptors were obtained from a woman in her fifties or sixties in good health and CMV-seronegative. CDR3s include the opening cysteine and the closing phenylalanine or tryptophan. A D gene is named only where the DNA matches it firmly. Expanded clones get a size class; other rows say once, few or many, or leave the size out.

>TRBD1|TRBJ1-5|-|TRBV7-2
TGTGCCAGCAGCCCTCAGGGGGGCAATCAGCCCCAGCATTTT
CASSPQGGNQPQHF
>TRBD1|TRBJ1-2|-|TRBV29-1
TGCAGCGTTATAGGACAGGCCTCCGGCTATGGCTACACCTTC
CSVIGQASGYGYTF
>-|TRBJ2-2|once|TRBV4-3
TGCGCCAGCAGCGACGACAGCACCGGGGAGCTGTTTTTT
CASSDDSTGELFF
>-|TRBJ1-1|-|TRBV11-2
TGTGCCAGCAGCCCAGGGGCTGAACGGTTGAACACTGAAGCTTTCTTT
CASSPGAERLNTEAFF
>-|TRBJ2-1|-|TRBV7-2
TGTGCCAGCAGCTTCGATTCAGGGGTAGAGCAGTTCTTC
CASSFDSGVEQFF
>TRBD1|TRBJ1-2|-|TRBV9
TGTGCCAGCAGCGCAAGACAGGGTAACTATGGCTACACCTTC
CASSARQGNYGYTF
>TRBD1|TRBJ2-3|once|TRBV10-3
TGTGCCATCAGTTCGGACAGGGAGGGCACAGATACGCAGTATTTT
CAISSDREGTDTQYF
>-|TRBJ1-2|-|TRBV7-2
TGTGCCAGCAGCCCGTACAGGGAATCCTCCCTTGGCTACACCTTC
CASSPYRESSLGYTF
>-|TRBJ2-3|-|TRBV5-1
TGCGCCAGCAGCTTGGGACAAGACACAGATACGCAGTATTTT
CASSLGQDTDTQYF
>-|TRBJ2-7|-|TRBV6-4
TGTGCCAGGGGGGACATGACCTACGAGCAGTACTTC
CARGDMTYEQYF
>-|TRBJ1-2|-|TRBV4-1
TGCGCCAGCAGCCAAGATTGGGGCAGGGAGGCCCATGGCTACACCTTC
CASSQDWGREAHGYTF
>TRBD2|TRBJ2-7|-|TRBV11-1
TGTGCCAGCAGCTTGGGCAGAGCGGGGGAGCAGTACTTC
CASSLGRAGEQYF
>-|TRBJ2-4|-|TRBV28
TGTGCCAGCACAGCCTGGGACACCTTAGCCAAAAACATTCAGTACTTC
CASTAWDTLAKNIQYF
>-|TRBJ2-7|-|TRBV30
TGTGCCTGGAGTCAGACAGCGATCTACGAGCAGTACTTC
CAWSQTAIYEQYF
>-|TRBJ2-1|-|TRBV9
TGTGCCAGCAGCAAGTCCGGTTCCTACAATGAGCAGTTCTTC
CASSKSGSYNEQFF
>TRBD1|TRBJ2-7|few|TRBV14
TGTGCCAGCAGCGGGGACAGTTCCTACGAGCAGTACTTC
CASSGDSSYEQYF
>TRBD2|TRBJ2-3|-|TRBV28
TGTGCCAGCAGTCTTCGGGGGGAGCGGGTGGAGGATACGCAGTATTTT
CASSLRGERVEDTQYF
>TRBD1|TRBJ2-7|once|TRBV27
TGTGCCAGCAGTTCCGGGACAGGGTTTCCCTACGAGCAGTACTTC
CASSSGTGFPYEQYF
>-|TRBJ1-5|-|TRBV4-3
TGCGCCAGCAGCCAAGACCCAGGGGGCAATCAGCCCCAGCATTTT
CASSQDPGGNQPQHF
>-|TRBJ2-2|-|TRBV7-2
TGTGCCAGCAGCTTAGTGGCCGGGATCACCGGGGAGCTGTTTTTT
CASSLVAGITGELFF
>TRBD1|TRBJ1-1|-|TRBV28
TGTGCCAGCAGTTTGTCCGACAGGGGAGCTGAAGCTTTCTTT
CASSLSDRGAEAFF
>-|TRBJ2-2|once|TRBV21-1
TGTGCCAGCAGCAAACCCGCCGGGGAGCTGTTTTTT
CASSKPAGELFF
>-|TRBJ2-7|-|TRBV12-2
TGTGCAAGTCGCTTAGTACCCCCACCCCCGAGGGACAGGGGGAACTACGAGCAGTACTTC
CASRLVPPPPRDRGNYEQYF
>-|TRBJ1-2|-|TRBV7-9
TGTGCCAGCCCCACCCCGAGGGGCTACACCTTC
CASPTPRGYTF
>TRBD2|TRBJ2-1|-|TRBV12-5
TGTGCTAGTGGTTTTAAAGGCCTAGCGGGGGCCATCCTGCAGTTCTTC
CASGFKGLAGAILQFF
>-|TRBJ1-1|-|TRBV10-3
TGTGCCATCTCTGGGGGGACGGCTGAAGCTTTCTTT
CAISGGTAEAFF
>-|TRBJ1-2|-|TRBV28
TGTGCCAGCAGTACCACAGTAACAGGCTATGGCTACACCTTC
CASSTTVTGYGYTF
>TRBD2|TRBJ2-5|-|TRBV4-2
TGTGCCAGCAGCCGACTAGCGGGAGAGACCCAGTACTTC
CASSRLAGETQYF
>TRBD1|TRBJ2-1|-|TRBV15
TGTGCCACCCGGCCGGGACAGGGGGACAATGAGCAGTTCTTC
CATRPGQGDNEQFF
>-|TRBJ1-5|-|TRBV30
TGTGCCTGGAGTCCACCACCGGGAAATGGACAGCCCCAGCATTTT
CAWSPPPGNGQPQHF